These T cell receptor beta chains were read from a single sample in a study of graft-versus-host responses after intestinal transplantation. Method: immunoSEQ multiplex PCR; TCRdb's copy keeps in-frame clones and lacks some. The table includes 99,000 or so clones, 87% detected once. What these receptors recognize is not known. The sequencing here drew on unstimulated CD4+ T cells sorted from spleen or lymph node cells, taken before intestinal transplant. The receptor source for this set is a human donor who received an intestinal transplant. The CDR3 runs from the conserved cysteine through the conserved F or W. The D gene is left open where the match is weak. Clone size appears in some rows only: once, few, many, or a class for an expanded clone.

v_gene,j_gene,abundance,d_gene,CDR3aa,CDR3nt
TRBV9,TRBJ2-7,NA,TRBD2,CASSPRLAGLYEQYF,TGTGCCAGCAGCCCCCGACTAGCGGGGTTATACGAGCAGTACTTC
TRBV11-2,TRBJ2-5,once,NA,CASSNTGETQYF,TGTGCCAGCAGCAACACAGGGGAGACCCAGTACTTC
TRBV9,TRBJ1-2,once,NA,CASSVTGTVDYGYTF,TGTGCCAGCAGCGTAACCGGGACGGTGGACTATGGCTACACCTTC
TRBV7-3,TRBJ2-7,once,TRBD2,CASSPSGGRENYEQYF,TGTGCCAGCAGCCCATCTGGAGGGAGGGAGAACTACGAGCAGTACTTC
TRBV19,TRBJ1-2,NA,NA,CASSFRQAKRNYGYTF,TGTGCCAGTTCCTTTCGACAGGCTAAGAGGAACTATGGCTACACCTTC
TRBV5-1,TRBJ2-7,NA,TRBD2,CASSPFGGTYEQYF,TGCGCCAGCAGCCCCTTCGGGGGGACCTACGAGCAGTACTTC
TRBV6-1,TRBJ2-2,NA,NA,CASSAPPGTGELFF,TGTGCCAGCAGTGCCCCCCCCGGGACCGGGGAGCTGTTTTTT
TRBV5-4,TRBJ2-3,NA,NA,CASSPAGDTQYF,TGTGCCAGCAGCCCGGCGGGGGATACGCAGTATTTT
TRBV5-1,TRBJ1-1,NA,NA,CASSLVDTEAFF,TGCGCCAGCAGCTTGGTCGATACTGAAGCTTTCTTT
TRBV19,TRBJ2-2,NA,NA,CASSIRGHLGTGELFF,TGTGCCAGTAGTATTCGGGGCCATCTTGGGACCGGGGAGCTGTTTTTT
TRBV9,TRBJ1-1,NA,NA,CASSVELQGEAFF,TGTGCCAGCAGCGTAGAATTGCAGGGTGAAGCTTTCTTT
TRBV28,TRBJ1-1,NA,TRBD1,CASSLKVGGLTEAFF,TGTGCCAGCAGTTTAAAAGTAGGGGGCCTCACTGAAGCTTTCTTT
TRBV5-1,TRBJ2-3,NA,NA,CASSLVGRSSTDTQYF,TGCGCCAGCAGCTTGGTTGGGAGGTCGAGCACAGATACGCAGTATTTT
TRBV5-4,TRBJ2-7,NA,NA,CASSLAGGGYEQYF,TGTGCCAGCAGCTTGGCTGGTGGGGGATACGAGCAGTACTTC
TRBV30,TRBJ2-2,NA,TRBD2,CAWSKLADLNTGELFF,TGTGCCTGGAGCAAGCTAGCGGACCTGAACACCGGGGAGCTGTTTTTT
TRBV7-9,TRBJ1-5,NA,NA,CASSSGGSQPQHF,TGTGCCAGCAGCTCGGGGGGAAGTCAGCCCCAGCATTTT
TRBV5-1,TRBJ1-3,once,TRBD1,CASSLGDRGFGNTIYF,TGCGCCAGCAGCTTGGGGGACAGGGGCTTTGGAAACACCATATATTTT
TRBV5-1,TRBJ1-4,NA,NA,CASKWDGGSEKLFF,TGCGCCAGCAAATGGGACGGGGGGTCGGAAAAACTGTTTTTT
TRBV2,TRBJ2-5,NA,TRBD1,CASLTRQGAGETQYF,TGTGCCAGCCTTACCAGGCAGGGGGCCGGCGAGACCCAGTACTTC
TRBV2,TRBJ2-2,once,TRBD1,CASSENTGGPGELFF,TGTGCCAGCAGTGAAAACACAGGGGGTCCCGGGGAGCTGTTTTTT
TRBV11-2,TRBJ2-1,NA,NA,CASSLDQGGEQFF,TGTGCCAGCAGCTTAGATCAGGGCGGGGAGCAGTTCTTC
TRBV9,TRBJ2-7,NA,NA,CASSVGGTEAYEQYF,TGTGCCAGCAGCGTAGGGGGGACGGAAGCCTACGAGCAGTACTTC
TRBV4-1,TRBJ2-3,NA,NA,CASGIQGTGYTQYF,TGCGCCAGTGGGATACAGGGTACCGGGTATACGCAGTATTTT
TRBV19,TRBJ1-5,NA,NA,CACHGRTNQPQHF,TGTGCCTGCCACGGACGGACGAATCAGCCCCAGCATTTT
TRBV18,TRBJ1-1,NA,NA,CASSKGSGNTEAFF,TGTGCCAGCTCAAAAGGAAGTGGGAACACTGAAGCTTTCTTT
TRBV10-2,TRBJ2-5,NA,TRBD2,CASRNGLAGRETQYF,TGCGCCAGCAGAAACGGACTAGCGGGTCGAGAGACCCAGTACTTC
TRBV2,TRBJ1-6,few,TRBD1,CASTPNTGAGGNSPLHF,TGTGCCAGCACCCCAAACACAGGGGCCGGTGGGAATTCACCCCTCCACTTT
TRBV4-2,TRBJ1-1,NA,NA,CASSQDNGQSTEAFF,TGTGCCAGCAGCCAAGATAACGGACAGAGCACTGAAGCTTTCTTT
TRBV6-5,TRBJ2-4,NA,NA,CASSYANIQYF,TGTGCCAGCAGTTACGCTAACATTCAGTACTTC
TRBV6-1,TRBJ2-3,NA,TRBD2,CASSWRENTDTQYF,TGTGCCAGCAGTTGGCGGGAGAACACAGATACGCAGTATTTT
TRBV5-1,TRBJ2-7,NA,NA,CASSFSSEALYF,TGCGCCAGCAGCTTTTCTTCGGAAGCACTATACTTC
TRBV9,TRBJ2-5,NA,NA,CASSGGDTSTQYF,TGTGCCAGCAGCGGGGGGGATACGAGTACCCAGTACTTC
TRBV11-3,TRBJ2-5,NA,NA,CASSLRGTETQYF,TGTGCCAGCAGCTTGAGGGGGACTGAGACCCAGTACTTC
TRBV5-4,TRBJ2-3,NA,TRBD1,CASSSRDRGTDTQYF,TGTGCCAGCAGCTCCCGGGACAGAGGCACAGATACGCAGTATTTT
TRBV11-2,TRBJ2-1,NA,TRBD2,CASSPTSGRVEQFF,TGTGCCAGCAGCCCGACTAGCGGGAGAGTGGAGCAGTTCTTC
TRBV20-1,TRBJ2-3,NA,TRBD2,CSVHKRGGRYF,TGCAGTGTCCATAAGCGGGGGGGCCGGTATTTT
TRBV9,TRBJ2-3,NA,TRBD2,CASSLAGGATDTQYF,TGTGCCAGCAGCTTAGCGGGAGGCGCCACAGATACGCAGTATTTT
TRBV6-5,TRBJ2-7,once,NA,CASSTGRGREQYF,TGTGCCAGCAGTACAGGGAGGGGGCGCGAGCAGTACTTC
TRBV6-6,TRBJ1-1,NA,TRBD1,CTSSSTTGDRSEAFF,TGTACCAGCAGTTCAACAACAGGGGATCGGTCTGAAGCTTTCTTT
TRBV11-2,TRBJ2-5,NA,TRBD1,CASRYRGATQYF,TGTGCCAGCAGGTACAGGGGGGCGACCCAGTACTTC